A selection of T cell receptor beta chains follows, all from one sample in a study of OX40 agonist ivuxolimab in advanced cancers. Sequenced by immunoSEQ multiplex PCR; TCRdb stores in-frame clones only, minus some. The sample shows tens of thousands of clones, more than 70% of them seen only once. This sample comprised CD4+ or CD8+ T cells sorted from blood, obtained in a trial of the OX40 agonist ivuxolimab. All receptors come from an adult with an advanced solid tumor such as melanoma, head and neck, liver or kidney cancer. Each CDR3 is given with its conserved first and last residue. The D gene is left open where the match is weak. Only some rows state a clone size, as once, few, many or a class for expanded clones.

clone_size: -
v_call: TRBV7-9
d_call: -
j_call: TRBJ1-1
cdr3_length: 13
cdr3_aa: CASSLVAQPEAFF
cdr3_nt: TGTGCCAGCAGCTTAGTTGCTCAGCCTGAAGCTTTCTTT

clone_size: -
v_call: TRBV5-1
d_call: -
j_call: TRBJ2-1
cdr3_length: 15
cdr3_aa: CASSRGTNGYNEQFF
cdr3_nt: TGCGCCAGCAGCCGCGGGACCAATGGGTACAATGAGCAGTTCTTC

clone_size: -
v_call: TRBV19
d_call: TRBD1
j_call: TRBJ2-5
cdr3_length: 14
cdr3_aa: CASGQGGSQETQYF
cdr3_nt: TGTGCCAGTGGACAGGGAGGCTCACAAGAGACCCAGTACTTC

clone_size: -
v_call: TRBV7-6
d_call: -
j_call: TRBJ2-7
cdr3_length: 13
cdr3_aa: CASSPDSSYEQYF
cdr3_nt: TGTGCCAGCAGCCCGGACAGCTCCTACGAGCAGTACTTC

clone_size: -
v_call: TRBV11-2
d_call: TRBD1
j_call: TRBJ1-6
cdr3_length: 17
cdr3_aa: CASSFSGRGTYNSPLHF
cdr3_nt: TGTGCCAGCAGCTTTAGTGGCAGGGGGACTTATAATTCACCCCTCCACTTT

clone_size: -
v_call: TRBV19
d_call: -
j_call: TRBJ2-1
cdr3_length: 13
cdr3_aa: CASSIGHDNEQFF
cdr3_nt: TGTGCCAGTAGTATAGGTCACGACAATGAGCAGTTCTTC

clone_size: -
v_call: TRBV29-1
d_call: TRBD2
j_call: TRBJ2-7
cdr3_length: 13
cdr3_aa: CSVRLAGGHEQYF
cdr3_nt: TGCAGCGTAAGGCTAGCGGGAGGGCACGAGCAGTACTTC

clone_size: -
v_call: TRBV19
d_call: TRBD2
j_call: TRBJ2-7
cdr3_length: 16
cdr3_aa: CASSIGSGRSIYEQYF
cdr3_nt: TGTGCCAGTAGTATAGGAAGCGGGAGAAGTATCTACGAGCAGTACTTC

clone_size: -
v_call: TRBV5-1
d_call: TRBD1
j_call: TRBJ2-5
cdr3_length: 14
cdr3_aa: CASSLGTGVETQYF
cdr3_nt: TGCGCCAGCAGCTTGGGGACAGGGGTAGAGACCCAGTACTTC

clone_size: once
v_call: TRBV7-2
d_call: TRBD2
j_call: TRBJ2-7
cdr3_length: 16
cdr3_aa: CASSLAGLAGVHEQYF
cdr3_nt: TGTGCCAGCAGCTTAGCCGGACTAGCGGGAGTCCACGAGCAGTACTTC

clone_size: -
v_call: TRBV19
d_call: -
j_call: TRBJ1-4
cdr3_length: 13
cdr3_aa: CAAKDSLNEKLFF
cdr3_nt: TGTGCCGCCAAGGACAGTCTTAATGAAAAACTGTTTTTT

clone_size: -
v_call: TRBV7-8
d_call: TRBD2
j_call: TRBJ2-1
cdr3_length: 14
cdr3_aa: CASSLPGLDVEQFF
cdr3_nt: TGTGCCAGCAGCTTACCGGGACTAGACGTTGAGCAGTTCTTC

clone_size: -
v_call: TRBV27
d_call: -
j_call: TRBJ2-3
cdr3_length: 12
cdr3_aa: CASSSFTDTQYF
cdr3_nt: TGTGCCAGCAGTTCGTTCACAGATACGCAGTATTTT

clone_size: -
v_call: TRBV20-1
d_call: -
j_call: TRBJ2-2
cdr3_length: 11
cdr3_aa: CSAKGFGELFF
cdr3_nt: TGCAGTGCTAAGGGGTTCGGGGAGCTGTTTTTT

clone_size: -
v_call: TRBV7-9
d_call: -
j_call: TRBJ2-7
cdr3_length: 12
cdr3_aa: CASSLGLNEQYF
cdr3_nt: TGTGCCAGCAGCTTAGGGCTAAACGAGCAGTACTTC

clone_size: -
v_call: TRBV11-1
d_call: -
j_call: TRBJ1-1
cdr3_length: 13
cdr3_aa: CASSAWAVTEAFF
cdr3_nt: TGTGCCAGCAGCGCCTGGGCCGTCACTGAAGCTTTCTTT